This entry concerns a single T cell receptor beta chain. Its antigen is still unknown. V was clipped by 5 bases and J by 8 bases, with 12 bases between them. Per the germline V gene, CDR1 is ENHRY and CDR2 is SYGVKD. This CDR3 is 13 amino acids long. This sample stems from a study of OX40 agonist ivuxolimab in advanced cancers. The wider study: With a range of roughly 20 to 90, age averaged 60 years, and roughly 80% were male.

Assay: immunoSEQ multiplex PCR; the TCRdb copy retains only in-frame clones and omits some. The data hold more than 50,000 clones, with 84% observed a single time. Study-wide results and limits: Antigen specificity remained undetermined for the expanded peripheral T cells.

The gene calls are TRBV10-3 and TRBJ1-4; no definite D call. The material was CD4+ or CD8+ T cells sorted from blood, obtained in a trial of the OX40 agonist ivuxolimab. This clonotype originated in an adult with an advanced solid tumor such as melanoma, head and neck, liver or kidney cancer. The CDR3 DNA reads TGTGCCATCAGTTCGGGTATAGGGGAAAAACTGTTTTTT. Amino acids: CAISSGIGEKLFF.